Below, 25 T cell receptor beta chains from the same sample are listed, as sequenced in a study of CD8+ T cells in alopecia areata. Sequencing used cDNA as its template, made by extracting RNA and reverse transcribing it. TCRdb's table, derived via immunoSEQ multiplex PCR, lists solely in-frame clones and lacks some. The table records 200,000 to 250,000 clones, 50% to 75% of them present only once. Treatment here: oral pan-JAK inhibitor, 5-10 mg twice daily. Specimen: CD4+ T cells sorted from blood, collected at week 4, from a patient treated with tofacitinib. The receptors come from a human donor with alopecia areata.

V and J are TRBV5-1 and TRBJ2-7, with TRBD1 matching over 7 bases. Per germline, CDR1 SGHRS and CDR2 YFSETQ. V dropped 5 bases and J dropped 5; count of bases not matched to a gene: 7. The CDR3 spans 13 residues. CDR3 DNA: TGCGCCAGCAGAGACGGGACAGTCAACGAGCAGTACTTC. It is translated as CASRDGTVNEQYF.

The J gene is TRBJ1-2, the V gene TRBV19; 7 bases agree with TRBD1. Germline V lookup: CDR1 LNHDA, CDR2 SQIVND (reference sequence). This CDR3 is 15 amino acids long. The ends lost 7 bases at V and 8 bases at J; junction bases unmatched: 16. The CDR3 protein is CASTSPGLTGEGYTF. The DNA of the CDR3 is TGTGCCAGTACCTCCCCAGGGCTCACAGGGGAAGGCTACACCTTC.

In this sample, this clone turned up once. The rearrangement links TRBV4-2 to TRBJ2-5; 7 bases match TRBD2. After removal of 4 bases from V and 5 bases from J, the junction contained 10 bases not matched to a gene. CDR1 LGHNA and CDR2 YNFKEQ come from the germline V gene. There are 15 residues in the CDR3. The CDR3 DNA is TGTGCCAGCAGCCGGACGGGCGGGGGTGAGGAGACCCAGTACTTC. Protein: CASSRTGGGEETQYF.

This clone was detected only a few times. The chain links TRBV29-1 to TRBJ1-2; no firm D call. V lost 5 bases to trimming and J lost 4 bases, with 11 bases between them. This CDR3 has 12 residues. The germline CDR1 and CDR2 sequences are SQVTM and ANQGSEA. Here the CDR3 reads CSVLTSGYGYTF. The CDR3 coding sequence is TGCAGCGTTTTGACATCTGGCTATGGCTACACCTTC. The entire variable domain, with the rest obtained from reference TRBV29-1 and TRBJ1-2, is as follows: SAVISQKPSRDICQRGTSLTIQCQVDSQVTMMFWYRQQPGQSLTLIATANQGSEATYESGFVIDKFPISRPNLTFSTLTVSNMSPEDSSIYLCSVLTSGYGYTFGSGTRLTVV.

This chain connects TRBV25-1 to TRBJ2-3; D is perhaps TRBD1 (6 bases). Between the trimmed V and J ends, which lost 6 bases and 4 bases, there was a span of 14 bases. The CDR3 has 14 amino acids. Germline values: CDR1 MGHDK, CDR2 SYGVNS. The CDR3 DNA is TGTGCCAGCAGCCCGGACAGTTTTGCAGATACGCAGTATTTT. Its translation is CASSPDSFADTQYF.

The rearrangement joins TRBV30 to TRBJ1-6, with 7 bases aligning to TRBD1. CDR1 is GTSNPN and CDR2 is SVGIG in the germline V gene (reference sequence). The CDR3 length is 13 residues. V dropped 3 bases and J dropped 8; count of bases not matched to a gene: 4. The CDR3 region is CAWRLTGDSPLHF. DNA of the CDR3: TGTGCCTGGAGATTAACAGGGGATTCACCCCTCCACTTT. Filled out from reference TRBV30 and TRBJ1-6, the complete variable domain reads SQTIHQWPATLVQPVGSPLSLECTVEGTSNPNLYWYRQAAGRGLQLLFYSVGIGQISSEVPQNLSASRPQDRQFILSSKKLLLSDSGFYLCAWRLTGDSPLHFGNGTRLTVT.

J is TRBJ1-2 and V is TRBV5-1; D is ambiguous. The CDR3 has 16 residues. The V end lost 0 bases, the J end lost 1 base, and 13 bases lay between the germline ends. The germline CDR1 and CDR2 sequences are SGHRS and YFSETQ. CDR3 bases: TGCGCCAGCAGCTTGGCGACGTCCGGAAGTAACTATGGCTACACCTTC. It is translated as CASSLATSGSNYGYTF.

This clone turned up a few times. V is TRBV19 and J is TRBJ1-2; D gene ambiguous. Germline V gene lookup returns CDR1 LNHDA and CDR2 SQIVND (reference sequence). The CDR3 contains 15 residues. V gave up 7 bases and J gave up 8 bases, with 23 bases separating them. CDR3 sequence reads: CASTILTTAGGGYTF. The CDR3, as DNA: TGTGCCAGTACCATACTCACAACAGCGGGAGGCGGCTACACCTTC.

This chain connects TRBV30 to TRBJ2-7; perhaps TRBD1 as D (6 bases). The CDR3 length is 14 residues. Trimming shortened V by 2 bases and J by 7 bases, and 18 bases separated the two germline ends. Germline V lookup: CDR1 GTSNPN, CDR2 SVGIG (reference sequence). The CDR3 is CAWSRRGFLGEQYF. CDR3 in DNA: TGTGCCTGGAGTCGCAGGGGCTTCCTTGGGGAGCAGTACTTC.

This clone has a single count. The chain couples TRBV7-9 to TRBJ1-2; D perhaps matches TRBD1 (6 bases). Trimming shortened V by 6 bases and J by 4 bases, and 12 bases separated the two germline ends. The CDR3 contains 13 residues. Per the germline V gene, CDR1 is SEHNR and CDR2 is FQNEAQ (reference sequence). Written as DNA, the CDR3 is TGTGCCAGCAGTTTTGGACAGAGCTATGGCTACACCTTC. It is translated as CASSFGQSYGYTF.

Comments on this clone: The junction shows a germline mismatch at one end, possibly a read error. The CDR3 coding sequence is TGTGCCAGCAGTTTATCCGGTTACTACGATGAGCAGTTCTTC. Protein product: CASSLSGYYDEQFF. The rearrangement joins TRBV27 to TRBJ2-1; D is unresolved. The CDR3 runs to 14 residues. Germline lookup yields CDR1 MNHEY and CDR2 SMNVEV (reference sequence).

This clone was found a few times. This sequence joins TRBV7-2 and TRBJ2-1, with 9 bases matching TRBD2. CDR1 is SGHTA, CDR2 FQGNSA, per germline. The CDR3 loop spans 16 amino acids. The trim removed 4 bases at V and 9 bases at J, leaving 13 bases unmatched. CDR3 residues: CASSSPLAGGRGEQFF. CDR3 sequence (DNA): TGTGCCAGCAGCTCGCCGTTGGCGGGGGGGCGGGGTGAGCAGTTCTTC.

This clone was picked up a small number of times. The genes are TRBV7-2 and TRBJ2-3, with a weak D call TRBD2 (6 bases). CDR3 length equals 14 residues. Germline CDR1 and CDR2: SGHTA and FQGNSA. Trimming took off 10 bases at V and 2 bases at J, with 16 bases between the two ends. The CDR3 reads CATGSGLSTDTQYF. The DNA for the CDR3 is TGTGCCACTGGGAGCGGACTATCCACAGATACGCAGTATTTT. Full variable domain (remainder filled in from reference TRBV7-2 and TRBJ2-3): GAGVSQSPSNKVTEKGKDVELRCDPISGHTALYWYRQSLGQGLEFLIYFQGNSAPDKSGLPSDRFSAERTGGSVSTLTIQRTQQEDSAVYLCATGSGLSTDTQYFGPGTRLTVL.

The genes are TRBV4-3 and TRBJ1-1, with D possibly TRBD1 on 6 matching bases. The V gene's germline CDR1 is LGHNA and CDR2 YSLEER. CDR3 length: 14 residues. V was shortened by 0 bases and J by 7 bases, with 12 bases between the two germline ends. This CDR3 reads CASSQEGGRREAFF. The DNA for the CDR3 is TGCGCCAGCAGCCAAGAAGGGGGTCGGCGTGAAGCTTTCTTT.

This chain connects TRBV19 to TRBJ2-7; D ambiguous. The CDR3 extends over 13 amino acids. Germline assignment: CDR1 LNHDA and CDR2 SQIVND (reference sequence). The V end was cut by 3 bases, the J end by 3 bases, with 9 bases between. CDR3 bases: TGTGCCAGTAGTATCGGAATTGGCTACGAGCAGTACTTC. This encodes CASSIGIGYEQYF.

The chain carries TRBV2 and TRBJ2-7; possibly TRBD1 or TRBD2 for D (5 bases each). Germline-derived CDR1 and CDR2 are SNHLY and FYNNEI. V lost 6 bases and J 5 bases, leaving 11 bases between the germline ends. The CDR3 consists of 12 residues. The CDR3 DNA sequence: TGTGCCAGCAGGGGTAGGGGACACGAGCAGTACTTC. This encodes CASRGRGHEQYF.

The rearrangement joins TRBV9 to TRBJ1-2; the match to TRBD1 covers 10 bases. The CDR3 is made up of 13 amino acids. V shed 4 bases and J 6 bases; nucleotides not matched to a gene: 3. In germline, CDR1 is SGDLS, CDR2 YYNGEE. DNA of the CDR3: TGTGCCAGCAGCAGGGACAGGGGAAATGGCTACACCTTC. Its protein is CASSRDRGNGYTF.

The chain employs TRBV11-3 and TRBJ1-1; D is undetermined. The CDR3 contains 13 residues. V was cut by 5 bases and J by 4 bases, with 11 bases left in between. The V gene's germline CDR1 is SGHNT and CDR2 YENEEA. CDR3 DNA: TGTGCCAGCAGCCCAGTAACTCTCACTGAAGCTTTCTTT. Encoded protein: CASSPVTLTEAFF.

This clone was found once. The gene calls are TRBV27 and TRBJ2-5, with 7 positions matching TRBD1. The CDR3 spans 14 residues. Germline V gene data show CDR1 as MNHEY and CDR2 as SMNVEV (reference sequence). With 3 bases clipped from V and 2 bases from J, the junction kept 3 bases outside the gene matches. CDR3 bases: TGTGCCAGCAGTTTCCGGGACAGACAAGAGACCCAGTACTTC. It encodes CASSFRDRQETQYF.

CDR3: CAWTPGQMNTEAFF. CDR3 sequence (DNA): TGTGCCTGGACTCCGGGACAGATGAACACTGAAGCTTTCTTT. This chain uses TRBV30 with TRBJ1-1; 7 positions agree with TRBD1. The V gene's germline CDR1 is GTSNPN and CDR2 SVGIG (reference sequence). The CDR3 has 14 amino acids. V lost 4 bases to trimming and J lost 0 bases; unmatched junction nucleotides: 5.

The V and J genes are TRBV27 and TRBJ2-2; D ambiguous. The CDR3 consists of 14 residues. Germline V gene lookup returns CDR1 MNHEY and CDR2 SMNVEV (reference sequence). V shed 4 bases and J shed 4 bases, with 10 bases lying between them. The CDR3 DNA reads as TGTGCCAGCAGTTCGGAGACAATCACCGGGGAGCTGTTTTTT. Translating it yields CASSSETITGELFF.

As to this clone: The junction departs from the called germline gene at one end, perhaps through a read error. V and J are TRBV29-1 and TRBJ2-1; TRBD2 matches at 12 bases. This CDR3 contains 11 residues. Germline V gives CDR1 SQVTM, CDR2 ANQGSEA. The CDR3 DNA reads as TGCAGCATGACTAGCGGGGGCACCTGCGTCTTC. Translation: CSMTSGGTCVF.

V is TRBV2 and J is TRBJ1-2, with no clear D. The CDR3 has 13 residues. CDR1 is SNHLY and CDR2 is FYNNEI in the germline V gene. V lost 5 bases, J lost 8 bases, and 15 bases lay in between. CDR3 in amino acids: CASSTDSTVGYTF. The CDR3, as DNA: TGTGCCAGCAGTACTGACTCAACCGTCGGCTACACCTTC.

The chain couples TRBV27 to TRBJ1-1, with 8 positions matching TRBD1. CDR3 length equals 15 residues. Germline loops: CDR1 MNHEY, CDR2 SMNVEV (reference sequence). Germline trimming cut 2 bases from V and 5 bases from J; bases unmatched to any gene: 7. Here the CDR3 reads CASSLGGRGRTEAFF. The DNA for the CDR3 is TGTGCCAGCAGTTTAGGGGGCAGGGGGCGGACTGAAGCTTTCTTT.

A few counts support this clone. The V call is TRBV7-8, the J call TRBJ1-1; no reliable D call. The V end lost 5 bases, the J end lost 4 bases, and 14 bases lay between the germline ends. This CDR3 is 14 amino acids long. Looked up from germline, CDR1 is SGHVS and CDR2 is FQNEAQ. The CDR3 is CASSPTELSTEAFF. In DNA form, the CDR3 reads TGTGCCAGCAGCCCGACCGAGTTGAGCACTGAAGCTTTCTTT.